This TCR beta chain was sequenced in a study of cytomegalovirus exposure and HLA in healthy donors. Findings and limits, study-wide: Researchers reported in a later analysis that common viral pathogens appeared linked to several top clusters.

The length of the CDR3 is 11 residues. Germline lookup yields CDR1 LNHDA and CDR2 SQIVND (reference sequence). Trimming shortened V by 3 bases and J by 6 bases, and 5 bases separated the two germline ends. In its sample, this clone was seen once. Its cognate antigen is unknown. Vbeta (60) and Jbeta (13) primers were used in the PCR. Assay used: immunoSEQ multiplex PCR; TCRdb lists only in-frame clones, some missing. The table shows 50,000 to 70,000 clones, with about four fifths occurring only once. The TCR sequence derives from a woman aged 40-49 years in good health and CMV-seronegative. The genes are TRBV19 and TRBJ1-1; D remains ambiguous. The source material was PBMCs. The CDR3 DNA sequence: TGTGCCAGTAGTATCGGGGCTGAAGCTTTCTTT. Its translation: CASSIGAEAFF.